This paragraph covers one T cell receptor beta chain sequence. Its target is unknown. The data were obtained in a study of T cell repertoires in cytomegalovirus infection. Overall study: Alongside well-studied HLA-B-restricted CMV epitopes, recently identified HLA-C-restricted CMV epitopes were also used. Matching HLA type, along with CMV infection, was indicated by public TCR beta signatures.

TCRdb passed the reads through MiXCR, listing each CDR3 protein once. Seen here are about 83,000 distinct CDR3 sequences, roughly a quarter observed once, and the top ten hold approximately 48%. The CDR3 length is 16 residues. Germline assignment: CDR1 MDHEN and CDR2 SYDVKM. V was pared by 6 bases and J by 8 bases, with 17 bases of the junction left unmatched. General study points: CMV-specific TCR beta clonotypes restricted by HLA-C dominated the ex vivo response.

The chain couples TRBV28 to TRBJ1-2; 8 bases align to TRBD1. This TCR came from a human donor in good health (CMV status not recorded). Some clones in this sample may be carry-over from other donors' samples. The starting material was CD8+ T cells from cultured PBMCs, obtained from culture after CMV antigen stimulation. The CDR3 region has the DNA TGTGCCAGCAGCGAGGTGCAGGGGGCGGCAATTGGGGGCTACACCTTC. As protein: CASSEVQGAAIGGYTF.